These T cell receptor beta chains were read from a single sample in a study of cytomegalovirus exposure and HLA in healthy donors. Only in-frame clones appear in the TCRdb table, and some are missing; sequencing was by immunoSEQ multiplex PCR. The sample yields 73,000 or so clones, about 81% seen once. The sample was PBMCs. These receptors all come from a human donor in good health. The CDR3 runs from the conserved cysteine through the conserved F or W. Fields, in order: clone size, J gene, D gene, V gene, CDR3 DNA, CDR3 protein. D genes are given only for firm matches. Expanded clones get a size class; other rows say once, few or many, or leave the size out.

>once|TRBJ1-5|TRBD1|TRBV19
TGTGCCAGTAGTGGTCAGGGGGCGAGACAGCCCCAGCATTTT
CASSGQGARQPQHF
>-|TRBJ1-1|TRBD1|TRBV2
TGTGCCAGCAGTTCCCAGGGGGACACTGAAGCTTTCTTT
CASSSQGDTEAFF
>-|TRBJ2-6|TRBD2|TRBV7-3
TGTGCCAGCAGCCCCTACCTCTTGGGGGCGGGGGGGGCCAACGTCCTGCCTTTC
CASSPYLLGAGGANVLPF
>-|TRBJ1-6|-|TRBV2
TGTGCCAGCAGTGAGCAGTTCTCCTATAATTCACCCCTCCACTTT
CASSEQFSYNSPLHF
>-|TRBJ1-2|-|TRBV28
TGTGCCAGCAGTTTACAGCCCGAGACAGACATCTATGGCTACACCTTC
CASSLQPETDIYGYTF
>-|TRBJ2-7|TRBD1|TRBV6-1
TGTGCCAGCAGTGAAGCCCGGGACAGGGGCTACGAGCAGTACTTC
CASSEARDRGYEQYF
>-|TRBJ1-2|-|TRBV7-8
TGTGCCAGCAGCGAAGAAGGGAGGGAGAACTATGGCTACCCCTTC
CASSEEGRENYGYPF
>-|TRBJ1-2|-|TRBV6-5
TGTGCCAGCAACGCAGGGGCTGAAGGGTATGGCTACACCTTC
CASNAGAEGYGYTF
>-|TRBJ2-7|-|TRBV19
TGTGCCAGTAGTATAGAGAGCTCCTACGAGCAGTACTTC
CASSIESSYEQYF
>-|TRBJ2-7|TRBD2|TRBV4-3
TGCGCCAGCAGCCAAGGGACTAGCGGGGGCTATAACCACGAGCAGTACTTC
CASSQGTSGGYNHEQYF
>few|TRBJ1-4|TRBD1|TRBV10-2
TGCGCCACCTCGGACAGGGCTAATGAAAAACTGTTTTTT
CATSDRANEKLFF
>-|TRBJ2-5|-|TRBV19
TGTGCCAGTAGTATCATGGGGGGGCCGATGATCGAGACCCAGTACTTC
CASSIMGGPMIETQYF
>-|TRBJ2-7|TRBD2|TRBV4-2
TGTGCCAGCAGGCTAGCGGGGGGCTCCTACGAGCAGTACTTC
CASRLAGGSYEQYF
>-|TRBJ2-7|-|TRBV5-1
TGCGCCAGCAGCCCCCGGGGGATTGCCGACGAGCAGTACTTC
CASSPRGIADEQYF
>-|TRBJ2-1|-|TRBV7-9
TGTGCCAGCAGCTTAGTTTCGGGGGAAGCCTCCTACAATGAGCAGTTCTTC
CASSLVSGEASYNEQFF
>-|TRBJ2-7|-|TRBV7-2
TGTGCCAGCAGCTTAGGGCAGGGAGGCTACGAGCAGTACTTC
CASSLGQGGYEQYF
>few|TRBJ2-7|TRBD2|TRBV5-4
TGTGCCAGCAGCAAGTTCGGCGGGGGGGCGGTCGAGCAGTACTTC
CASSKFGGGAVEQYF
>-|TRBJ2-7|TRBD2|TRBV5-4
TGTGCCAGCAGCTTGGGCGGGGGTAATAACGAGCAGTACTTC
CASSLGGGNNEQYF
>-|TRBJ2-3|-|TRBV5-1
TGCGCCAGCAGCTTGGCTCAGGTCAGAACTAGCACAGATACGCAGTATTTT
CASSLAQVRTSTDTQYF
>-|TRBJ1-4|-|TRBV5-1
TGCGCCAGCAGCTCGAAGCCCAAAAGCCCTGAGGAACTGTTTTTT
CASSSKPKSPEELFF
>-|TRBJ1-2|-|TRBV9
TGTGCCAGCAGCGTAGGCCCAGGCAGTGTAGGCTATGGCTACACCTTC
CASSVGPGSVGYGYTF
>-|TRBJ2-7|TRBD1|TRBV5-1
TGCGCCAGCAGCTTGGATGAGACAGGGTTCTACGAGCAGTACTTC
CASSLDETGFYEQYF
>-|TRBJ1-6|-|TRBV16
TGTGCCAGCAGCCAATCAGGAAGGGGCTCCTATAATTCACCCCTCCACTTT
CASSQSGRGSYNSPLHF
>-|TRBJ2-7|TRBD1|TRBV7-8
TGTGCCAGCAGCCGCACCGGGACAGGGCCCTACGAGCAGTACTTC
CASSRTGTGPYEQYF
>-|TRBJ2-3|TRBD2|TRBV9
TGTGCCAGCAGCGTCGGACTAGCGAGGGATACGCAGTATTTT
CASSVGLARDTQYF
>-|TRBJ2-7|TRBD1|TRBV7-8
TGTGCCAGCAGCCCCCGGACAGGGACAATGTACGAGCAGTACTTC
CASSPRTGTMYEQYF
>-|TRBJ1-4|TRBD1|TRBV2
TGTGCCGTCCTGACAGGGGGAGGCGAAAAACTGTTTTTT
CAVLTGGGEKLFF
>-|TRBJ2-7|TRBD2|TRBV10-3
TGTGCCATCAGCGGGCGGGGGGGTACCTACGAGCAGTACTTC
CAISGRGGTYEQYF
>-|TRBJ2-3|TRBD2|TRBV7-7
TGTGCTAGCAGCCCAACTAGCGGGGTTGGAGATACGCAGTATTTT
CASSPTSGVGDTQYF
>-|TRBJ2-7|TRBD1|TRBV6-1
TGTGCCAGCCACAGGACAGGAACCTACGAGCAGTACTTC
CASHRTGTYEQYF
>-|TRBJ2-1|TRBD2|TRBV7-2
TGTGCCAGCAGCAGCAGCGGGGGCCGAAACAATGAGCAGTTCTTC
CASSSSGGRNNEQFF
>-|TRBJ2-2|-|TRBV13
TGTGCCAGCAGCTACCCACAGGTAGACACCGGGGAGCTGTTTTTT
CASSYPQVDTGELFF
>-|TRBJ2-3|-|TRBV13
TGTGCCAGCAGCCCCGGGGGACGCACAGATACGCAGTATTTT
CASSPGGRTDTQYF
>-|TRBJ1-2|TRBD1|TRBV28
TGTGCCAGCAGTCAAGCGGGACAGGGAGACTATGGCTACACCTTC
CASSQAGQGDYGYTF
>-|TRBJ2-3|-|TRBV11-3
TGTGCCAGCAGCAGGGGTCCAGATACGCAGTATTTT
CASSRGPDTQYF
>-|TRBJ1-1|TRBD1|TRBV19
TGTGCCAGTAGTTTGGACAGGGAGGACACTGAAGCTTTCTTT
CASSLDREDTEAFF
>-|TRBJ2-2|TRBD2|TRBV5-1
TGCGCCAGCAGCTTCTTCGGGGGGGAGAACACCGGGGAGCTGTTTTTT
CASSFFGGENTGELFF
>once|TRBJ1-1|-|TRBV6-5
TGTGCCAGCTCCCGGGGCACTGAAGCTTTCTTT
CASSRGTEAFF
>-|TRBJ2-1|-|TRBV29-1
TGCAGCGTCGATGGACTGCAGGGGTGGGTCAATGAGCAGTTCTTC
CSVDGLQGWVNEQFF
>-|TRBJ2-7|-|TRBV11-2
TGTGCCAGCAGCTTAGTCTTCCGGGACAACTCCTACGAGCAGTACTTC
CASSLVFRDNSYEQYF
>-|TRBJ1-4|TRBD1|TRBV7-8
TGTGCCAGCAGCTTAAACAGGGGAGGTGAAAAACTGTTTTTT
CASSLNRGGEKLFF
>few|TRBJ2-5|TRBD2|TRBV5-1
TGCGCCAGCAGCTTGATAGCGGGGGAAGAGACCCAGTACTTC
CASSLIAGEETQYF
>-|TRBJ1-1|-|TRBV9
TGTGCCAGCACCGACTTTAAGAACACTGAAGCTTTCTTT
CASTDFKNTEAFF
>-|TRBJ2-7|TRBD2|TRBV2
TGTGCCAGCAGACTAGCGGGGGGGGGTGAGCAGTACTTC
CASRLAGGGEQYF
>-|TRBJ1-3|TRBD1|TRBV12-5
TGTGCTAGTGGGACTAGTACCGGGACAGGGTCGTTAGGCTCTGGAAACACCATATATTTT
CASGTSTGTGSLGSGNTIYF
>few|TRBJ2-3|TRBD1|TRBV27
TGTGCCAGCAGTTGGACCGGGACAGGGGAGGGTACGCAGTATTTT
CASSWTGTGEGTQYF
>-|TRBJ2-7|-|TRBV7-8
TGTGCCAGCAGCTTAGAGGGGGTCAACGAGCAGTACTTC
CASSLEGVNEQYF